One and the same sample provided the 27 T cell receptor beta chains below, sequenced in a study of cytomegalovirus exposure and HLA in healthy donors. Researchers ran the PCR with 60 Vbeta and 13 Jbeta primers. Sequencing was performed with immunoSEQ multiplex PCR; in TCRdb, only in-frame clones are kept and a portion is missing. The sample includes tens of thousands of clones. Sequenced input: PBMCs. These receptors were collected from a woman between 40 and 55 years old in good health and CMV-seropositive.

V gene TRBV27 combines with J gene TRBJ1-1; a weak D match, TRBD1 (6 bases). The length of the CDR3 is 15 residues. Looked up from germline, CDR1 is MNHEY and CDR2 is SMNVEV (reference sequence). V gave up 3 bases and J gave up 1 base, with 12 bases separating them. As DNA, the CDR3 is TGTGCCAGCAGTTTTAGTGGACAGTCGAACACTGAAGCTTTCTTT. Encoded protein: CASSFSGQSNTEAFF.

This chain uses TRBV6-1 with TRBJ2-3; D gene unclear. The CDR3 has 16 amino acids. Trimming removed 2 bases at V and 0 bases at J, with 12 bases between. Per germline, CDR1 MNHNS and CDR2 SASEGT. The CDR3 protein is CASSERAYSSTDTQYF. CDR3 DNA: TGTGCCAGCAGTGAAAGAGCTTACTCTAGCACAGATACGCAGTATTTT.

This clone is deemed medium-sized by its frequency. The V and J genes are TRBV15 and TRBJ1-1; a weak D match, TRBD1 (5 bases). Trimming took off 1 base at V and 0 bases at J, with 12 bases between the two ends. The CDR3 runs to 16 residues. CDR1 is LNHNV, CDR2 YYDKDF, per germline (reference sequence). In nucleotides, the CDR3 is TGTGCCACCAGCAGAGCCTCCGACAGTATGAACACTGAAGCTTTCTTT. As protein: CATSRASDSMNTEAFF.

The CDR3 here is CASTLQGAGDEQYF. Written as DNA, the CDR3 is TGTGCCAGCACTTTACAGGGGGCAGGGGACGAGCAGTACTTC. V is TRBV6-1 and J is TRBJ2-7; 9 bases are a match to TRBD1. There are 14 residues in the CDR3. V lost 7 bases to trimming and J lost 5 bases; unmatched junction nucleotides: 9. The germline V gene encodes CDR1 MNHNS and CDR2 SASEGT.

The genes are TRBV7-6 and TRBJ1-3; D unclear. The CDR3 is made up of 15 amino acids. CDR1 SGHVS and CDR2 FNYEAQ come from the germline V gene. The germline V and J ends were trimmed by 0 bases and 0 bases, with 6 bases remaining between them. CDR3 nucleotides: TGTGCCAGCAGCTTAGCGCGAAGCTCTGGAAACACCATATATTTT. This codes for CASSLARSSGNTIYF.

The CDR3 protein is CASSLGLTADSNQPQHF. CDR3 bases: TGTGCCAGCAGCTTAGGACTGACAGCTGATAGCAATCAGCCCCAGCATTTT. The rearrangement joins TRBV7-9 to TRBJ1-5; D possibly corresponds to TRBD1 (5 bases). CDR3 size: 17 residues. The germline CDR1 and CDR2 sequences are SEHNR and FQNEAQ (reference sequence). V dropped 1 base and J dropped 0 bases, with 13 bases sitting between them.

The rearrangement links TRBV19 to TRBJ2-1, with 9 bases identical to TRBD1. The CDR3 totals 15 residues. V lost 0 bases and J lost 3; bases outside the gene matches: 0. From germline, CDR1 is LNHDA and CDR2 SQIVND (reference sequence). The DNA of the CDR3 is TGTGCCAGTAGTATAGAGACAGGGGGCTACAATGAGCAGTTCTTC. This translates into CASSIETGGYNEQFF.

The chain couples TRBV19 to TRBJ1-2, with 7 bases matching TRBD1. The trim removed 2 bases at V and 6 bases at J, leaving 12 bases unmatched. The CDR3 spans 16 residues. Germline V CDR1 and CDR2: LNHDA, SQIVND (reference sequence). This CDR3 is CASSIKRGGAEHGYTF. CDR3 bases: TGTGCCAGTAGTATAAAGAGAGGGGGCGCGGAGCATGGCTACACCTTC.

The rearrangement links TRBV29-1 to TRBJ2-1; the match to TRBD2 covers 9 bases. There are 13 residues in the CDR3. V trimming: 6 bases; J trimming: 8 bases; junction bases outside the gene matches: 8. The V gene's germline CDR1 is SQVTM and CDR2 ANQGSEA. DNA for the CDR3: TGCAGCGTCGTAGCGGGAGATATATATGAGCAGTTCTTC. Residues: CSVVAGDIYEQFF.

The chain employs TRBV2 and TRBJ1-1; TRBD1 matches at 7 bases. This CDR3 is 13 amino acids long. With 6 bases clipped from V and 0 bases from J, the junction kept 1 base outside the gene matches. Germline CDR1 reads SNHLY; CDR2 reads FYNNEI. CDR3 sequence reads: CASRDRLNTEAFF. The CDR3 coding sequence is TGTGCCAGCAGGGACAGGTTGAACACTGAAGCTTTCTTT.

The chain uses TRBV5-6 and TRBJ2-3, with TRBD2 matching over 7 bases. This CDR3 has 15 amino acids. CDR1 and CDR2 from the germline V gene are SGHDT and YYEEEE. The ends lost 3 bases at V and 2 bases at J; junction bases unmatched: 6. The chain's CDR3 is CASSSGTTYTDTQYF. Here the CDR3 DNA reads TGTGCCAGCAGCTCCGGGACTACTTACACAGATACGCAGTATTTT.

V usage is TRBV4-3 and J usage is TRBJ2-3; 7 bases align to TRBD2. The CDR3 extends over 15 amino acids. Germline V CDR1 and CDR2: LGHNA, YSLEER. V shed 4 bases, J shed 0 bases, and the junction held 4 bases outside the gene matches. The CDR3 is CASSLRGGSTDTQYF. The DNA of the CDR3 is TGCGCCAGCAGCCTTCGCGGGGGTAGCACAGATACGCAGTATTTT.

V and J are TRBV13 and TRBJ1-2; possible D gene TRBD1, 6 bases. The V gene's germline CDR1 is PRHDT and CDR2 FYEKMQ (reference sequence). This CDR3 comprises 15 residues. V was cut by 5 bases and J by 4 bases, with 17 bases left in between. CDR3 residues: CASSAGTRRSYGYTF. In DNA, the CDR3 is TGTGCCAGCAGCGCTGGGACACGGCGGAGCTATGGCTACACCTTC.

This chain uses TRBV4-2 with TRBJ2-5; a possible D gene is TRBD1 (5 bases). The V gene lost 3 bases and the J gene lost 2 bases, with 13 bases spanning the gap. Germline loops: CDR1 LGHNA, CDR2 YNFKEQ. The CDR3 loop spans 15 amino acids. CDR3 loop: CASSQQNRPQETQYF. The CDR3 nucleotides are TGTGCCAGCAGCCAGCAGAACAGGCCTCAAGAGACCCAGTACTTC.

V usage is TRBV18 and J usage is TRBJ2-2; D is possibly TRBD1 (6 bases). V lost 1 base to trimming and J lost 6 bases, with 12 bases between them. Germline V gene sequence: CDR1 KGHSH, CDR2 LQKENI. The CDR3 runs to 15 residues. In DNA, the CDR3 is TGTGCCAGCTCACCACGGGAAGGGGGAGCCGGGGAGCTGTTTTTT. This encodes CASSPREGGAGELFF.

The J gene is TRBJ1-2, the V gene TRBV10-1; D gene ambiguous. The CDR3 is made up of 13 amino acids. Between the trimmed V and J ends, which lost 10 bases and 6 bases, there was a span of 18 bases. In germline, CDR1 is WNHNN, CDR2 SYGVQD (reference sequence). CDR3 coding DNA: TGCGCCACCCACATCTTATACACGAATGGCTACACCTTC. Translation gives CATHILYTNGYTF.

This chain joins TRBV5-1 and TRBJ2-7; 7 positions agree with TRBD1. J was trimmed by 7 bases and V by 0 bases; bases with no gene match: 10. This CDR3 has 15 residues. Germline V lookup: CDR1 SGHRS, CDR2 YFSETQ. CDR3 amino acids: CASSLGFGTASEQYF. CDR3 nucleotide sequence: TGCGCCAGCAGCTTGGGCTTCGGGACAGCATCGGAGCAGTACTTC. The variable domain in full, completed from reference TRBV5-1 and TRBJ2-7, reads KAGVTQTPRYLIKTRGQQVTLSCSPISGHRSVSWYQQTPGQGLQFLFEYFSETQRNKGNFPGRFSGRQFSNSRSEMNVSTLELGDSALYLCASSLGFGTASEQYFGPGTRLTVT.

V is TRBV11-3 and J is TRBJ2-1; 9 bases map to TRBD2. The germline V gene has CDR1 SGHNT and CDR2 YENEEA. This CDR3 is built from 17 residues. V lost 0 bases, J lost 6 bases, and 9 bases stayed unmatched. The CDR3 DNA follows: TGTGCCAGCAGCTTAGATTCGGCGGGGGGGATGATCAATGAGCAGTTCTTC. As protein: CASSLDSAGGMINEQFF.

The J gene is TRBJ1-1, the V gene TRBV7-3; TRBD1 matches at 8 bases. CDR3 size: 15 residues. J gave up 4 bases and V 5 bases, and 9 bases lay outside the gene matches. Per the germline V gene, CDR1 is SGHTA and CDR2 is FQGTGA. This CDR3 reads CASSPTGGSPTEAFF. CDR3 bases: TGTGCCAGCAGCCCAACAGGGGGATCCCCCACTGAAGCTTTCTTT.

The chain has TRBV6-5 and TRBJ2-5, with 7 bases matching TRBD1. The end of the DNA aligns better with TRBJ2-7, so the J call may be wrong. Germline lookup yields CDR1 MNHEY and CDR2 SVGAGI. CDR3 length: 12 residues. For the CDR3, the DNA is TGTGCCAGCAGTCGGGACAGCTACGAGCAGTACTTC. Its protein is CASSRDSYEQYF.

The J gene is TRBJ2-1, the V gene TRBV5-6; 9 bases fit TRBD2. V shed 0 bases and J 10 bases; nucleotides not matched to a gene: 8. CDR3 length: 15 amino acids. CDR1 is SGHDT and CDR2 is YYEEEE in the germline V gene. The CDR3 coding sequence is TGTGCCAGCAGCTTGGTTGGTCTAGCGGGAAAGGAGCAGTTCTTC. Protein: CASSLVGLAGKEQFF.

As for this clone: The junction departs from the called germline gene at one end, perhaps through a read error. The chain recombines TRBV19 with TRBJ2-4; D not resolved. The length of the CDR3 is 14 residues. Germline V CDR1 and CDR2: LNHDA, SQIVND (reference sequence). The CDR3 DNA sequence: TGTGCCAGTAGTATAATTCAGGAAACAAACGTTCAGTACTTC. Translation gives CASSIIQETNVQYF.

J is TRBJ2-1 and V is TRBV7-3, with a tentative D call TRBD2 (5 bases). Per the germline V gene, CDR1 is SGHTA and CDR2 is FQGTGA. This CDR3 region has 12 residues. V shed 1 base and J shed 10 bases, with 8 bases lying between them. In DNA, the CDR3 is TGTGCCAGCAGCTTAAATCCGGGGGAGCAGTTCTTC. Protein sequence: CASSLNPGEQFF.

This sequence joins TRBV7-2 and TRBJ2-2; tentative D call: TRBD2 (6 bases). The V and J ends lost 1 base and 3 bases respectively, with 12 bases between them. CDR1 and CDR2 (germline): SGHTA, FQGNSA. This CDR3 has 16 amino acids. The CDR3 DNA reads TGTGCCAGCAGCTTAGGGCGAGGGGAGGACACCGGGGAGCTGTTTTTT. Protein sequence: CASSLGRGEDTGELFF.

The chain uses TRBV19 and TRBJ2-1; TRBD2 matches at 8 bases. Trimming at V came to 7 bases and at J to 9 bases, leaving 11 bases not matched to a gene. CDR1 LNHDA and CDR2 SQIVND come from the germline V gene (reference sequence). The CDR3 has 14 residues. The CDR3 protein is CASKERGSVREQFF. CDR3 nucleotide sequence: TGTGCCAGTAAGGAGCGGGGGAGTGTTCGTGAGCAGTTCTTC.

Turning to this clone: The same CDR3 can be traced to other DNA sequences in this sample. The chain is built from TRBV9 and TRBJ1-3; maybe TRBD1 (6 bases). CDR3 length: 14 amino acids. The germline V gene has CDR1 SGDLS and CDR2 YYNGEE. V was pared by 3 bases and J by 2 bases, with 9 bases between. The CDR3 reads CASSARGTGNTIYF. The CDR3 bases are TGTGCCAGCAGCGCCAGGGGAACTGGAAACACCATATATTTT.

The rearrangement joins TRBV27 to TRBJ1-2; 9 bases are a match to TRBD1. This CDR3 is 13 amino acids long. Per germline, CDR1 MNHEY and CDR2 SMNVEV (reference sequence). J lost 8 bases, V lost 6 bases, and 7 bases had no gene match. The CDR3 coding sequence is TGTGCCAGCAGGGGACAGGGACAGGAGGGCTACACCTTC. Its translation is CASRGQGQEGYTF.